This entry describes one T cell receptor (beta chain). V dropped 2 bases and J dropped 4 bases, with 18 bases sitting between them. This CDR3 has 17 amino acids. Germline V gene sequence: CDR1 MNHNS, CDR2 SASEGT. Under the authors' procedure: Nucleated cell number was recorded as an estimate derived from reference gene primer amplification. The table came from immunoSEQ multiplex PCR; TCRdb's copy has only in-frame clones and leaves some out. D and trimming were read from the DNA, whereas the V and J calls and clone size are those reported in that table. This table holds 60,000 to 70,000 clones, around 85% found once. These data belong to a study of blood T cell repertoires in COVID-19. Study details: Donors in the United States, Italy and Spain gave samples during acute or convalescent COVID-19. The analysed material was cDNA or gDNA that came from T cells, B-cell-depleted T cells, or PBMCs.

The chain joins TRBV6-1 to TRBJ1-5; D gene unclear. The source of this sequence is an older woman with acute or convalescent COVID-19. Source material: peripheral blood. The CDR3 is CASSERRAAVQNQPQHF. The CDR3 DNA follows: TGTGCCAGCAGTGAACGTCGAGCGGCAGTACAGAATCAGCCCCAGCATTTT.